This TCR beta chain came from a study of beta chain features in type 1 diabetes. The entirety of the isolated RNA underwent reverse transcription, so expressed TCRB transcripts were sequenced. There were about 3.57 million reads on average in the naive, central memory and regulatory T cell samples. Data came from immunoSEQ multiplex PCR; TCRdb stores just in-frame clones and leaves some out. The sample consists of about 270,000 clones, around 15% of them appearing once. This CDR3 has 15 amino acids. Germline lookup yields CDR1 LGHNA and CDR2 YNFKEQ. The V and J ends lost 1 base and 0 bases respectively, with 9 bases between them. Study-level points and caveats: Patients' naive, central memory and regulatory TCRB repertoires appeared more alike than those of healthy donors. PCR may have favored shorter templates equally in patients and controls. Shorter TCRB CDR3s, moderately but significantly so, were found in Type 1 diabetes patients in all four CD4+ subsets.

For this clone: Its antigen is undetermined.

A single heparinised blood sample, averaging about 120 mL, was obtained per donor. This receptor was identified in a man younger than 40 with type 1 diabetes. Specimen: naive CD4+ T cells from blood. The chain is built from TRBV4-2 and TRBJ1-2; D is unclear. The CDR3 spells CASSQGQSANYGYTF. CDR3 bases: TGTGCCAGCAGCCAAGGGCAGAGCGCTAACTATGGCTACACCTTC.